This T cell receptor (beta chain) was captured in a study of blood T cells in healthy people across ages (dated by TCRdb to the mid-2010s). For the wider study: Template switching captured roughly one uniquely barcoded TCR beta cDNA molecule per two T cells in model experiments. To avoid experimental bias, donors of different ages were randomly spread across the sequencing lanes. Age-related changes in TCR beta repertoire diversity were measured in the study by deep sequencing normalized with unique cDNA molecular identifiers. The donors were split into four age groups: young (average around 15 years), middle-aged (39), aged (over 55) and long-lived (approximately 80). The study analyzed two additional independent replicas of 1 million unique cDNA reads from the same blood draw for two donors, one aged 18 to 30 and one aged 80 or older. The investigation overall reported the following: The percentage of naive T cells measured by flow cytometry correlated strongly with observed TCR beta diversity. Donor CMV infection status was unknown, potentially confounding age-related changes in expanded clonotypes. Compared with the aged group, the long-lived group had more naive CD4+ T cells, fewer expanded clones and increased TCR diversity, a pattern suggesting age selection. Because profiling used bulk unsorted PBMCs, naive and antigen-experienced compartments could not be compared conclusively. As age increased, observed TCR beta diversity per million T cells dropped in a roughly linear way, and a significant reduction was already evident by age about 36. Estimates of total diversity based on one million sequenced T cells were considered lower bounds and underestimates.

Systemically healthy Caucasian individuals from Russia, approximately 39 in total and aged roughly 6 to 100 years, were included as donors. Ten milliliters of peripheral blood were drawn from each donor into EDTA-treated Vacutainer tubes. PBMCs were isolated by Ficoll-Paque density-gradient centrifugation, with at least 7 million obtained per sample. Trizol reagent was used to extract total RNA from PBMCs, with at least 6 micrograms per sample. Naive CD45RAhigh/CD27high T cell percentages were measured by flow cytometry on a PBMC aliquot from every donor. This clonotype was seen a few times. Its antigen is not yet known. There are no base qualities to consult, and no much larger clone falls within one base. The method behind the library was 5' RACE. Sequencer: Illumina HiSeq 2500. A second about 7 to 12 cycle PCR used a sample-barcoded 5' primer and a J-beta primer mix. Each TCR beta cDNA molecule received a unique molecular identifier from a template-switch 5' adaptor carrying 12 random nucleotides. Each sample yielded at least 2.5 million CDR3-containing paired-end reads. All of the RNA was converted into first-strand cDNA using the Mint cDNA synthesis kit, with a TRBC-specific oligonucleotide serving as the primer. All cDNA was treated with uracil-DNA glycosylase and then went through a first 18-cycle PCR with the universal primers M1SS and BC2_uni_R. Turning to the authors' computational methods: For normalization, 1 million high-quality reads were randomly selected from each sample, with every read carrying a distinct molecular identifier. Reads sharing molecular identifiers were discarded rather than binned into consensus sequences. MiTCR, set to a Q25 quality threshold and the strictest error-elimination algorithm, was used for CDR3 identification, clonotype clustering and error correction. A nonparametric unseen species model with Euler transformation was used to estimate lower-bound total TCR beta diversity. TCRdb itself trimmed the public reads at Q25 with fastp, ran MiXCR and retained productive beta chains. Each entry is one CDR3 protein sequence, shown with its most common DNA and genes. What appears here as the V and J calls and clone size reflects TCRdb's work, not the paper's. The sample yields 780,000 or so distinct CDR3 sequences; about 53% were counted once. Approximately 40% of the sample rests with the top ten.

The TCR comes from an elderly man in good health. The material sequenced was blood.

At the DNA level, the sequence is TGTGCCAGCAGTTACGGAGGGAGGGGCGGCCAGGGAGACAGATACGCGTATTTT. It translates as CASSYGGRGGQGDRYAYF. This receptor chain uses TRBV6-5 and TRBJ2-3, and 7 bases in between align with TRBD2. The germline V and J ends show losses of 2 bases and 14 bases respectively, and no gene match explains 25 bases of the junction. Taken from cysteine to phenylalanine, the CDR3 has 18 residues. The CDR3 DNA has 54 bases and is translated from base 1. The germline V gene provides CDR1 MNHEY and CDR2 SVGAGI.